This is a list of T cell receptor beta chains from one sample in a study of T cells in Graves' hyperthyroidism and ophthalmopathy. One entry per CDR3 protein, called by TCRdb with MiXCR from the multiplex PCR reads. The sample has approximately 330,000 distinct CDR3 sequences, around 20% seen once. The source material was blood. Receptor source: a woman aged 45 to 65 with Graves' hyperthyroidism. Both conserved end residues are part of each CDR3. The D gene is left open where the match is weak. Not all rows give a size; the values are once, few, many and, for expanded clones, a class.

>-|TRBJ2-7|TRBV5-1|TRBD2
CAGSLSGRPYEQYF
TGCGCCGGCAGCTTGAGCGGGAGGCCCTACGAGCAGTACTTC
>many|TRBJ2-7|TRBV20-1|TRBD1
CSAEGTGGSEQYF
TGCAGTGCCGAGGGGACAGGGGGCTCCGAGCAGTACTTC
>-|TRBJ2-1|TRBV29-1|TRBD2
CSAGTSGSYNEQFF
TGCAGCGCCGGGACTAGCGGCTCCTACAATGAGCAGTTCTTC
>many|TRBJ1-5|TRBV7-9|-
CASSSLDNQPQHF
TGTGCCAGCAGCTCCCTCGACAATCAGCCCCAGCATTTT
>many|TRBJ1-2|TRBV7-8|-
CASSLIDFYGYTF
TGTGCCAGCAGCCTGATTGACTTCTATGGCTACACCTTC
>many|TRBJ2-5|TRBV20-1|-
CSARKLQETQYF
TGCAGTGCTAGGAAGTTACAGGAGACCCAGTACTTC
>once|TRBJ2-3|TRBV2|TRBD2
CAISESLLSGRARTDTQYF
TGTGCCATCAGCGAGTCTCTGTTGAGCGGGAGGGCCCGTACAGATACGCAGTATTTT
>many|TRBJ2-3|TRBV6-1|TRBD1
CASSKGASTDTQYF
TGTGCCAGCAGCAAGGGGGCGAGCACAGATACGCAGTATTTT
>-|TRBJ2-3|TRBV7-9|-
CASSLVGAIRPHSTDTQYF
TGTGCCAGCAGCTTAGTGGGGGCTATACGGCCACACAGCACAGATACGCAGTATTTT
>many|TRBJ2-3|TRBV7-2|-
CASSLEVQRLTRDTQYF
TGTGCCAGCAGCTTAGAGGTCCAGCGGCTCACGAGAGATACGCAGTATTTT
>-|TRBJ2-1|TRBV28|-
CASISGGSYNEQFF
TGTGCCAGCATCTCCGGGGGATCCTACAATGAGCAGTTCTTC